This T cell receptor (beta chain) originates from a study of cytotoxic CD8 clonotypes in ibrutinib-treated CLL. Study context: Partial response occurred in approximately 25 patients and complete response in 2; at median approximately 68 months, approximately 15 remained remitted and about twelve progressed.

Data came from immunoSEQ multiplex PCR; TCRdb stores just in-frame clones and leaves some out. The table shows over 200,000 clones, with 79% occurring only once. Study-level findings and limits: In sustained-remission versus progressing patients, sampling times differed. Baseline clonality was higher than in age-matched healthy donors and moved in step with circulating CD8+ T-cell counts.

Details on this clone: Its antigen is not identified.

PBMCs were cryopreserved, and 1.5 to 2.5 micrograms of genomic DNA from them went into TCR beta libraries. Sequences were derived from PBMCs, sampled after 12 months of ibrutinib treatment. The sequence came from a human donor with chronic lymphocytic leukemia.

The CDR3 region is CASSPTGGIGETQYF. CDR3 nucleotide sequence: TGCGCCAGCAGCCCGACAGGGGGCATCGGGGAGACCCAGTACTTC. The V and J genes are TRBV5-1 and TRBJ2-5; 10 nucleotides line up with TRBD1. Looked up from germline, CDR1 is SGHRS and CDR2 is YFSETQ. The CDR3 has 15 residues. V lost 4 bases, J lost 5 bases, and 8 bases stayed unmatched.